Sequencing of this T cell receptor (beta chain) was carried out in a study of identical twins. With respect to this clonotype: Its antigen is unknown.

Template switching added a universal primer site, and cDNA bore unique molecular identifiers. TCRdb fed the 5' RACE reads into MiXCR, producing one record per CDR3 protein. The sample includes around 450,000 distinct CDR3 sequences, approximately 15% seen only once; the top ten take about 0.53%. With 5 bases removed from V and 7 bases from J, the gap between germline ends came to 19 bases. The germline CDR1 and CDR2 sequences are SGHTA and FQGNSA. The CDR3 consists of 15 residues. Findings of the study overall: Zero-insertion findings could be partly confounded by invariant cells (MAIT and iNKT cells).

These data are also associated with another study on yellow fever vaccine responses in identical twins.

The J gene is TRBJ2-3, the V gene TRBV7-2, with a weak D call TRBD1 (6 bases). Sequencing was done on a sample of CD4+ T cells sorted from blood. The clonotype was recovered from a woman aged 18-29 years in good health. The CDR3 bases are TGTGCCAGCAGCAAAACAACGGACAGCGTTCATACGCAGTATTTT. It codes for CASSKTTDSVHTQYF.